This T cell receptor (beta chain) was profiled in a study of T cells in Graves' hyperthyroidism and ophthalmopathy. Germline CDR1 and CDR2: MNHEY and SVGEGT. This CDR3 comprises 15 residues. With 6 bases removed from V and 1 base from J, the gap between germline ends came to 10 bases. This clonotype was seen a few times. Amplification yielded TCR beta CDR3 regions, with RNA transcripts as the source. HTBI primers were the set used in a first-round RT-PCR of the TCR CDR3. TCRdb called the multiplex PCR reads again in MiXCR, with one record for every CDR3 protein. This sample has nearly 250,000 distinct CDR3 sequences, with approximately 23% found just once.

The TCR comes from a middle-aged woman with Graves' ophthalmopathy. This rearrangement joins TRBV6-2 or TRBV6-3 to TRBJ2-6, with D tentatively TRBD1 (5 bases). The sample was blood. This chain's CDR3 is CASSQDTSGANVLTF. In DNA form, the CDR3 reads TGTGCCAGCAGCCAGGACACGTCTGGGGCCAACGTCCTGACTTTC.